A selection of T cell receptor beta chains follows, all from one sample in a study of T cell responses to AZD1222 COVID-19 vaccine. The assay was immunoSEQ multiplex PCR, and TCRdb's table has in-frame clones only and misses some. The sample carries 85,000 to 120,000 clones, 84% recorded once. Source: peripheral blood, taken on day 0 of AZD1222 vaccination. Receptors originate from an adult in good health. The conserved cysteine and the conserved F or W are not part of the CDR3 here.

cdr3_length	v_call	j_call	cdr3_aa
13	TRBV7-9	TRBJ2-1	ASSSFSDLNNEQF
13	TRBV11-2	TRBJ1-1	ASSLYRTGNTEAF
21	TRBV6-2/TRBV6-3	TRBJ2-5	ASSPQGGEDQETQYFGPSTQY
13	TRBV2	TRBJ2-7	ASSEGGGIRYEQY
16	TRBV24-1	TRBJ2-1	ATSDFALLAGGPGEQF
11	TRBV14	TRBJ1-2	ASSQARDYGYT
9	TRBV3-1/TRBV3-2	TRBJ2-7	ASSQAHEQY
12	TRBV30	TRBJ1-4	AWSVGSGNEKLF
12	TRBV5-1	TRBJ2-3	ASDTGLSTDTQY
12	TRBV28	TRBJ1-1	ASIWGGRDVEAF
16	TRBV7-8	TRBJ1-6	ASSTPGAGSGAGSPLH
12	TRBV28	TRBJ1-4	ASRAEPTNEKLF
14	TRBV29-1	TRBJ1-2	SVSNPGQKNSYGYT
13	TRBV7-8	TRBJ1-4	ASSLAQGGGEKLF
12	TRBV18	TRBJ1-2	ASSPNREPYGYT
11	TRBV29-1	TRBJ2-3	SVTGGASDTQY
15	TRBV19	TRBJ1-3	ASRRFTGSDSGNTIY
13	TRBV5-8	TRBJ2-3	ASSLRLLSTDTQY
12	TRBV6-4	TRBJ1-5	ASSETVANQPQH
14	TRBV18	TRBJ2-2	ASSQQSTGATGELF
14	TRBV5-1	TRBJ2-2	ASSLGSSGNTGELF
15	TRBV5-4	TRBJ2-6	ASSDPRQGSGANVLT
15	TRBV18	TRBJ2-6	ASSLTGGASGANVLT